This T cell receptor (beta chain) was sequenced for a study of early T cells in non-severe SARS-CoV-2 infection. V lost 11 bases to trimming and J lost 2 bases, with 15 bases between them. This CDR3 comprises 13 residues. From germline, CDR1 is ENHRY and CDR2 SYGVKD. Findings and limits, study-wide: Reliance on VDJdb matching favored anti-spike CD8 responses; private and CD4 specificities were missed.

This clonotype was seen at least ten times. Antigen: not known. The protocol attached unique molecular identifiers to individual cDNA molecules. TCRdb processed the 5' RACE reads anew with MiXCR; each CDR3 protein has one entry. The sample holds tens of thousands of distinct CDR3 sequences; 9.5% to 15% are singletons and the top ten take approximately 4.5%. The V call is TRBV10-3, the J call TRBJ2-5; D gene uncertain. The origin of this receptor is an adult who was a healthcare worker with PCR-confirmed SARS-CoV-2 infection or an uninfected control (not recorded which). What was sequenced was whole blood. The CDR3 bases are TGTGCCGCACGGGCGGCGTCTCAAGAGACCCAGTACTTC. Amino acid sequence: CAARAASQETQYF.